Listed here are 28 T cell receptor beta chains from one sample, sequenced in a study of blood T cells in healthy people across ages. Next came a second PCR, run for about 6 to 12 cycles, which used a sample-barcoded 5' primer along with a J-beta primer mix. TCRdb ran MiXCR on the 5' RACE reads and lists one entry per CDR3 protein. Among about 1,400,000 distinct CDR3 sequences listed, approximately 60% were seen once. The specimen sequenced was blood. The receptors come from a man aged 18 to 29 in good health.

Ten or more counts support this clonotype. V and J are TRBV29-1 and TRBJ2-1; no definite D call. The germline V gene has CDR1 SQVTM and CDR2 ANQGSEA. The CDR3 totals 10 residues. Trimming left V 4 bases short and J 6 bases short, with 4 bases between. The CDR3 here is CSVGRNEQFF. In nucleotides, the CDR3 is TGCAGCGTTGGACGCAATGAGCAGTTCTTC.

In its sample, this clonotype was seen a few times. V is TRBV29-1 and J is TRBJ2-7; maybe TRBD1 (6 bases). Trimming shortened V by 1 base and J by 3 bases, and 10 bases separated the two germline ends. This CDR3 spans 13 amino acids. In germline, CDR1 is SQVTM, CDR2 ANQGSEA. The chain's CDR3 is CSVEVGAGYEQYF. CDR3 sequence (DNA): TGCAGCGTTGAAGTGGGGGCAGGCTACGAGCAGTACTTC.

The chain is built from TRBV5-6 and TRBJ2-7; the match to TRBD2 covers 13 bases. The CDR3 loop spans 16 amino acids. Germline CDR1 reads SGHDT; CDR2 reads YYEEEE. V lost 3 bases to trimming and J lost 3 bases; unmatched junction nucleotides: 6. CDR3 protein: CASSSPTSGRNYEQYF. Written as DNA, the CDR3 is TGTGCCAGCAGCTCGCCGACTAGCGGGAGGAACTACGAGCAGTACTTC. Together with reference TRBV5-6 and TRBJ2-7, the CDR3 gives the full variable domain: DAGVTQSPTHLIKTRGQQVTLRCSPKSGHDTVSWYQQALGQGPQFIFQYYEEEERQRGNFPDRFSGHQFPNYSSELNVNALLLGDSALYLCASSSPTSGRNYEQYFGPGTRLTVT.

CDR3 sequence: CASSERGGRETQYF. As DNA, the CDR3 is TGTGCCAGCAGTGAAAGGGGGGGCCGAGAGACCCAGTACTTC. V is TRBV2 and J is TRBJ2-7, with D possibly TRBD2 on 7 matching bases. The assigned J gene may be wrong: the sequence end matches TRBJ2-5 better. The CDR3 is 14 residues long. The germline CDR1 and CDR2 sequences are SNHLY and FYNNEI.

The chain couples TRBV15 to TRBJ2-7; no clear D. Germline values: CDR1 LNHNV, CDR2 YYDKDF (reference sequence). CDR3 length equals 15 residues. V dropped 0 bases and J dropped 3 bases, with 12 bases sitting between them. The CDR3 loop is CATSREPGQLYEQYF. The DNA of the CDR3 is TGTGCCACCAGCAGAGAGCCCGGGCAGCTCTACGAGCAGTACTTC.

This clonotype was found a few times. V is TRBV9 and J is TRBJ1-2; 9 bases agree with TRBD1. This CDR3 has 15 residues. V shed 0 bases and J 4 bases; nucleotides not matched to a gene: 4. Per germline, CDR1 SGDLS and CDR2 YYNGEE. CDR3 residues: CASSVDGTGLYGYTF. CDR3 coding DNA: TGTGCCAGCAGCGTAGATGGGACAGGGCTCTATGGCTACACCTTC. Filled out from reference TRBV9 and TRBJ1-2, the complete variable domain reads DSGVTQTPKHLITATGQRVTLRCSPRSGDLSVYWYQQSLDQGLQFLIQYYNGEERAKGNILERFSAQQFPDLHSELNLSSLELGDSALYFCASSVDGTGLYGYTFGSGTRLTVV.

This sequence joins TRBV4-2 and TRBJ1-2; 7 bases are shared with TRBD1. CDR1 and CDR2 from the germline V gene are LGHNA and YNFKEQ. The CDR3 has 15 amino acids. Germline trimming cut 3 bases from V and 6 bases from J; bases unmatched to any gene: 10. CDR3 amino acids: CASSHDIQGSDGYTF. In DNA form, the CDR3 reads TGTGCCAGCAGCCACGACATACAGGGGAGTGATGGCTACACCTTC.

The rearrangement links TRBV6-2 or TRBV6-3 to TRBJ2-7; possibly TRBD1 for D (6 bases). CDR1 and CDR2 from the germline V gene are MNHEY and SVGEGT. The CDR3 spans 16 residues. V was clipped by 8 bases and J by 2 bases, with 22 bases between them. CDR3 DNA: TGTGCCAGCCAAACCCCCACAGGGCGGTTAGCCTACGAGCAGTACTTC. Protein sequence: CASQTPTGRLAYEQYF.

The chain uses TRBV7-2 and TRBJ2-3; D is uncertain. This CDR3 comprises 12 residues. V lost 7 bases and J lost 6, with 11 bases in between. Germline V gene lookup returns CDR1 SGHTA and CDR2 FQGNSA. CDR3 amino acids: CASISAADTQYF. CDR3 nucleotide sequence: TGTGCCAGCATCTCAGCTGCGGATACGCAGTATTTT.

The rearrangement links TRBV6-5 to TRBJ2-7; D ambiguous. The CDR3 is made up of 14 amino acids. Per germline, CDR1 MNHEY and CDR2 SVGAGI. The ends were cut back, 0 bases at V and 5 bases at J, with 11 bases in the middle. The DNA for the CDR3 is TGTGCCAGCAGTTACTCGGGCAAGGAGAACGAGCAGTACTTC. This translates into CASSYSGKENEQYF.

The table lists this clonotype with a few counts. Written as DNA, the CDR3 is TGTGCCAGCAGTTACTCGACCCTCGTCACAGGGACTGATCATACAGATACGCAGTATTTT. This encodes CASSYSTLVTGTDHTDTQYF. The chain joins TRBV6-2 or TRBV6-3 to TRBJ2-3; perhaps D is TRBD1 or TRBD2 (6 bases each). CDR1 and CDR2 (germline): MNHEY, SVGEGT. V dropped 0 bases and J dropped 3 bases, with 25 bases sitting between them. The CDR3 loop spans 20 amino acids.

This chain uses TRBV5-5 with TRBJ2-3; D not resolved. Germline CDR1 SGHKS, CDR2 YYEKEE (reference sequence). This CDR3 has 12 residues. Between the trimmed V and J ends, which lost 4 bases and 5 bases, there was a span of 8 bases. The CDR3 loop reads CASSRDGDTQYF. CDR3 bases: TGTGCCAGCAGCCGAGATGGAGATACGCAGTATTTT.

This clonotype was recorded a few times. The chain couples TRBV27 to TRBJ1-1; 8 bases agree with TRBD1. The CDR3 contains 16 residues. CDR1 and CDR2 from the germline V gene are MNHEY and SMNVEV (reference sequence). Trimming cost V 2 bases and J 1 base; bases outside gene matches: 6. The CDR3 is CASSLAGGAGNTEAFF. For the CDR3, the DNA is TGTGCCAGCAGTTTAGCAGGGGGCGCCGGGAACACTGAAGCTTTCTTT.

This clonotype showed up just a few times. V and J are TRBV15 and TRBJ1-4, with no clear D. Germline CDR1 and CDR2: LNHNV and YYDKDF (reference sequence). The CDR3 runs to 15 residues. V lost 3 bases to trimming and J lost 5 bases, with 13 bases between them. CDR3 sequence: CATSSPKGLNEKLFF. The CDR3 coding sequence is TGTGCCACCAGCAGCCCGAAAGGCCTCAATGAAAAACTGTTTTTT. Complete variable domain (other parts from reference TRBV15 and TRBJ1-4): DAMVIQNPRYQVTQFGKPVTLSCSQTLNHNVMYWYQQKSSQAPKLLFHYYDKDFNNEADTPDNFQSRRPNTSFCFLDIRSPGLGDTAMYLCATSSPKGLNEKLFFGSGTQLSVL.

The chain recombines TRBV2 with TRBJ2-4; 7 bases map to TRBD2. The last part of the DNA fits TRBJ2-7 better; the J call may be wrong. CDR3 length equals 15 residues. The germline CDR1 and CDR2 sequences are SNHLY and FYNNEI. The chain's CDR3 is CASSELSSGTYEQYF. The DNA for the CDR3 is TGTGCCAGCAGTGAACTTTCTAGCGGCACCTACGAGCAGTACTTC.

J is TRBJ2-7 and V is TRBV29-1; no firm D call. The V end lost 0 bases, the J end lost 0 bases, and 6 bases lay between the germline ends. The germline CDR1 and CDR2 sequences are SQVTM and ANQGSEA. CDR3 length: 13 amino acids. The CDR3 region has the DNA TGCAGCGTTGAAGATGACGCCTCCTACGAGCAGTACTTC. It codes for CSVEDDASYEQYF.

This chain links TRBV6-4 with TRBJ2-1; D is perhaps TRBD1 or TRBD2 (5 bases each). CDR3 length: 15 residues. Germline-derived CDR1 and CDR2 are MRHNA and SNTAGT. V was clipped by 0 bases and J by 4 bases, with 10 bases between them. Here the CDR3 reads CASSDSGEPYNEQFF. The CDR3 DNA sequence: TGTGCCAGCAGTGACTCGGGGGAACCTTACAATGAGCAGTTCTTC.

The chain links TRBV14 to TRBJ2-1, with TRBD2 matching over 7 bases. The CDR3 runs to 16 residues. CDR1 is SGHDN, CDR2 FVKESK, per germline. V shed 4 bases, J shed 10 bases, and the junction held 16 bases outside the gene matches. The CDR3 DNA reads TGTGCCAGCAGCCCTATTACCGGGACTACCTACTACGAGCAGTTCTTC. This encodes CASSPITGTTYYEQFF.

This clonotype was observed a handful of times. The DNA for the CDR3 is TGCAGTGCTTCCAAGCCGGGACAGAGCTACGAGCAGTACTTC. Amino acid sequence: CSASKPGQSYEQYF. The chain recombines TRBV20-1 with TRBJ2-7; 7 bases map to TRBD1. The CDR3 spans 14 residues. V lost 5 bases and J lost 3; bases outside the gene matches: 10. Germline CDR1 and CDR2: DFQATT and SNEGSKA (reference sequence).

The J gene is TRBJ1-2, the V gene TRBV6-5, with a possible D match to TRBD1 (5 bases). Trimming pared 2 bases from V and 7 bases from J, leaving 14 bases between. The germline V gene encodes CDR1 MNHEY and CDR2 SVGAGI. The CDR3 is made up of 14 amino acids. The CDR3 reads CASSYEGRRGGYTF. In DNA form, the CDR3 reads TGTGCCAGCAGTTACGAGGGCAGAAGGGGTGGCTACACCTTC.

In its sample, this clonotype was seen a few times. The gene calls are TRBV20-1 and TRBJ2-5; weak D call: TRBD2 (6 bases). Trimming pared 6 bases from V and 2 bases from J, leaving 10 bases between. This CDR3 comprises 12 residues. Germline CDR1 and CDR2: DFQATT and SNEGSKA (reference sequence). The CDR3 here is CSATGLQETQYF. Here the CDR3 DNA reads TGCAGTGCCACGGGACTTCAAGAGACCCAGTACTTC.

The chain recombines TRBV28 with TRBJ2-7, with D perhaps TRBD2 (5 bases). Germline V gives CDR1 MDHEN, CDR2 SYDVKM. The CDR3 totals 13 residues. The CDR3 is CATTGIYSYEQYF. As DNA, the CDR3 is TGTGCTACCACCGGGATTTACTCCTACGAGCAGTACTTC.

The CDR3 reads CASSYSGGVAMTSAEQFF. The CDR3 DNA reads TGTGCCAGCAGTTACTCGGGAGGGGTAGCAATGACTTCGGCTGAGCAGTTCTTC. The chain is built from TRBV6-5 and TRBJ2-1, with 7 bases aligning to TRBD2. The germline V gene encodes CDR1 MNHEY and CDR2 SVGAGI. The CDR3 has 18 residues. The junction had 17 bases not matched to a gene; V was cut back by 0 bases and J by 9 bases.

The chain joins TRBV15 to TRBJ2-1; 11 bases agree with TRBD2. Germline V gene data show CDR1 as LNHNV and CDR2 as YYDKDF (reference sequence). The CDR3 totals 17 residues. V trimming: 0 bases; J trimming: 4 bases; junction bases outside the gene matches: 5. In DNA, the CDR3 is TGTGCCACCAGCAGAGAGGGGACTAGCGGAACTTACAATGAGCAGTTCTTC. Amino acids: CATSREGTSGTYNEQFF.

V is TRBV6-6 and J is TRBJ1-2; D gene ambiguous. V was pared by 7 bases and J by 8 bases, with 14 bases between. CDR1 MNHNY and CDR2 SVGAGI come from the germline V gene (reference sequence). CDR3 length equals 12 residues. For the CDR3, the DNA is TGTGCCAGCACCAACCCCCTGGGGGGCTACACCTTC. Its protein product is CASTNPLGGYTF.

The rearrangement uses TRBV7-2 and TRBJ2-7; possible D gene TRBD2, 6 bases. V shed 5 bases and J shed 3 bases, with 17 bases lying between them. CDR3 length equals 15 residues. Per germline, CDR1 SGHTA and CDR2 FQGNSA. CDR3 nucleotides: TGTGCCAGCAGCCGCGGGGCAGGATCCTTCTACGAGCAGTACTTC. It is translated as CASSRGAGSFYEQYF.

The CDR3 coding sequence is TGTGCCAGCAGCGCCTCTCTAGGGGGCGAGCAGTACTTC. This encodes CASSASLGGEQYF. The chain employs TRBV7-6 and TRBJ2-7; maybe TRBD1 (6 bases). In germline, CDR1 is SGHVS, CDR2 FNYEAQ. The CDR3 sequence is 13 residues long. V lost 5 bases, J lost 6 bases, and 14 bases lay in between.

The V call is TRBV10-3, the J call TRBJ2-7, with TRBD1 matching 7 bases. CDR1 is ENHRY and CDR2 is SYGVKD in the germline V gene. Trimming at V came to 5 bases and at J to 3 bases, leaving 1 base not matched to a gene. The CDR3 totals 12 residues. In DNA form, the CDR3 reads TGTGCCATCAGTCAGGGGGACTACGAGCAGTACTTC. Its translation: CAISQGDYEQYF.